The text below deals with one TCR beta chain. Its cognate antigen is unknown. The sample belongs to a study of human CD8 memory T cell subsets. The CDR3 totals 17 residues. Germline CDR1 is SGHDT and CDR2 is YYEEEE. Libraries of TCR beta chains were produced by 5' RACE (UMI-labeled). Using the 5' RACE reads, TCRdb records one entry per CDR3 protein without DNA. This sample contains about 5,100 distinct CDR3 sequences. Study findings and constraints: While effector memory cells differed, stem-like memory and precursor exhausted T cells had similarly high diversity.

Duplicate vials of around 160,000 sorted CD8+ T cells per subset supplied the RNA. What was sequenced was CD8+ T cells from PBMCs. The chain carries TRBV5-6 and TRBJ1-2; TCRdb reports TRBD1, a call that lacks DNA to check it against. The TCR comes from a human donor in good health. The CDR3 is CASSLADGSLTYYGYTF.